The 2 T cell receptor beta chains in this list originate from one sample, sequenced in a study of T-cell memory formation after mild COVID-19. TCRdb reprocessed the 5' RACE reads with MiXCR, giving one entry per CDR3 protein. The sample has approximately 150,000 distinct CDR3 sequences, about 6.1% seen once. The sample was PBMCs or a T cell subset sorted from them (not recorded which). Source of these receptors: an adult woman who had mild COVID-19 (a few samples of this study predate the infection). Cell type and time point are not known.

The rearrangement joins TRBV7-2 to TRBJ1-2, with D perhaps matching TRBD1 (6 bases). V was trimmed by 2 bases and J by 8 bases, leaving 15 bases between them. This CDR3 has 14 amino acids. Germline V gene lookup returns CDR1 SGHTA and CDR2 FQGNSA. Here the CDR3 reads CASSLYRQGQGYTF. The CDR3 DNA reads as TGTGCCAGCAGCTTATACCGCCAGGGGCAGGGCTACACCTTC.

This clonotype was picked up a small number of times. This chain links TRBV12-3 or TRBV12-4 with TRBJ2-3; tentatively, D is TRBD2 (5 bases). CDR3 length: 15 amino acids. V gave up 1 base and J gave up 6 bases, with 14 bases separating them. CDR3 amino acids: CASSLGRTPGDTQYF. The CDR3 DNA reads as TGTGCCAGCAGTTTAGGGAGGACCCCGGGGGATACGCAGTATTTT.